Sequencing of this T cell receptor beta chain was carried out in a study of cytomegalovirus exposure and HLA in healthy donors. Study at large: Unique TCR beta sequences numbering some 110 million came from approximately 180 million T cells in an earlier analysis.

This clone has a handful of counts. The target antigen is unknown. This PCR relied on a set of 60 Vbeta primers and 13 Jbeta primers. Produced via immunoSEQ multiplex PCR; TCRdb's table is partial and in-frame only. The sample records 150,000 to 200,000 clones, around 68% being singletons. Study conclusions and caveats: Some segments of the V type, notably TRBV6-2 and TRBV6-3, were excluded as indistinguishable.

Germline V CDR1 and CDR2: SGHTS, YDEGEE. The CDR3 is made up of 16 amino acids. V lost 6 bases and J lost 1, with 19 bases in between. Sequencing was done on a sample of PBMCs. This rearrangement joins TRBV5-8 to TRBJ1-1, with D possibly matching TRBD1 (6 bases). The source is a middle-aged woman in good health and CMV-seropositive. CDR3 sequence (DNA): TGTGCCAGCAAAGGGGTGCGGGGGGCGCGGAACACTGAAGCTTTCTTT. Protein sequence: CASKGVRGARNTEAFF.